A selection of T cell receptor beta chains follows, all from one sample in a study of shared clonotypes between healthy human individuals. TCRdb keeps only in-frame clones here, not all; method: immunoSEQ multiplex PCR. The sample includes 450,000 to 650,000 clones, around 78% of them seen just once. Sequencing was carried out using PBMCs. Receptors were obtained from a woman aged 35 to 49 in good health. Some clones in this sample may be carry-over from other donors' samples. CDR3s include the opening cysteine and the closing phenylalanine or tryptophan. The D gene is left open where the match is weak. A clone size is listed for some rows: how often the clone was seen (once, few, many), or a class if it is expanded.

>TRBJ2-1|many|TRBD2|15|TRBV4-2
TGTGCCAGCAGCCCGGGACTAGGGACAAACAATGAGCAGTTCTTC
CASSPGLGTNNEQFF
>TRBJ2-5|.|.|15|TRBV7-2
TGTGCCAGCAGCCGGAGCGTCGGAGTCCAAGAGACCCAGTACTTC
CASSRSVGVQETQYF
>TRBJ2-5|.|TRBD1|15|TRBV19
TGTGCCAGTAGTATAAGGACAGGGCCCGGGGAGACCCAGTACTTC
CASSIRTGPGETQYF
>TRBJ1-4|.|.|16|TRBV10-3
TGTGCCATCAGTGAGGCGCAGCAGGGTACTAATGAAAAACTGTTTTTT
CAISEAQQGTNEKLFF
>TRBJ1-2|.|.|17|TRBV5-1
TGCGCCAGCAGCTTGGCCCTCAGGGGTCAAAAGATTTATGGCTACACCTTC
CASSLALRGQKIYGYTF
>TRBJ2-5|once|.|13|TRBV14
TGTGCCAGCAGCCTCGGACCACAAGAGACCCAGTACTTC
CASSLGPQETQYF
>TRBJ1-1|.|.|13|TRBV7-6
TGTGCCAGCAGCGTCAACCGGGTAGGGCAAGCTTTCTTT
CASSVNRVGQAFF
>TRBJ1-2|.|.|14|TRBV4-3
TGCGCCAGCAGCCGGGAGCCACAGGGTTTTGGCTACACCTTC
CASSREPQGFGYTF
>TRBJ2-1|.|TRBD2|15|TRBV4-3
TGCGCCAGCAGCCAAGAACTAGCGGGAGTAGGTGAGCAGTTCTTC
CASSQELAGVGEQFF
>TRBJ2-7|.|TRBD2|15|TRBV5-4
TGTGCCAGCAGCAGGGCTAGCGGGGATGTATACGAGCAGTACTTC
CASSRASGDVYEQYF
>TRBJ2-3|.|TRBD2|13|TRBV7-9
TGTGCCAGCAGCTTTGGGGGGGCAGATACGCAGTATTTT
CASSFGGADTQYF
>TRBJ2-7|.|TRBD1|17|TRBV4-2
TGTGCCAGCAGCCAAGATGCTCGGACAGGGGAATCCTACGAGCAGTACTTC
CASSQDARTGESYEQYF
>TRBJ2-7|.|TRBD1|15|TRBV6-6
TGTGCCAGCAGCTATCCGACAGGGGTCCCCTACGAGCAGTACTTC
CASSYPTGVPYEQYF
>TRBJ1-2|.|.|13|TRBV30
TGTGCCTGCCGAGGGAGGGCTTTGGGTGGCTACACCTTC
CACRGRALGGYTF
>TRBJ2-7|.|.|13|TRBV7-3
TGTGCCAGCAGCTTGGGCTCAGGATCAGTGCAGTACTTC
CASSLGSGSVQYF
>TRBJ1-3|.|.|15|TRBV9
TGTGCCAGCAGCCGTTCGGGGGTCGACGGAAACACCATATATTTT
CASSRSGVDGNTIYF
>TRBJ1-1|.|.|13|TRBV11-2
TGTGCCAGCAGCTTAGGTCCGAACACTGAAGCTTTCTTT
CASSLGPNTEAFF
>TRBJ2-1|.|.|19|TRBV7-8
TGTGCCAGCAGCTCCTTTATCCTTTGGACTCGAGGCTCCTACAATGAGCAGTTCTTC
CASSSFILWTRGSYNEQFF
>TRBJ2-1|once|TRBD2|14|TRBV10-3
TGTGCCATCAGTGCTCGGGCGGGGGACAATGAGCAGTTCTTC
CAISARAGDNEQFF
>TRBJ1-5|.|.|14|TRBV2
TGTGCCAGCAGTGAAGCCTTTTTCAATCAGCCCCAGCATTTT
CASSEAFFNQPQHF
>TRBJ2-7|.|.|14|TRBV10-1
TGCGCCAGGGACGTGGGGCCCCCCTCCTACGAGCAGTACTTC
CARDVGPPSYEQYF
>TRBJ2-3|.|TRBD2|15|TRBV19
TGTGCCAGTAGTATAGTCAGCGGGGGGCCAGGTACGCAGTATTTT
CASSIVSGGPGTQYF
>TRBJ1-1|.|TRBD1|14|TRBV6-5
TGTGCCAGCAGGCGGACAGGACCGAACACTGAAGCTTTCTTT
CASRRTGPNTEAFF
>TRBJ1-4|once|.|15|TRBV19
TGTGCCAGTAGTATTCAATGGGGAGTCGGTGAAAAACTGTTTTTT
CASSIQWGVGEKLFF
>TRBJ2-1|.|.|12|TRBV10-3
TGTGCCATCAGTGGGAATATCGATGAGCAGTTCTTC
CAISGNIDEQFF
>TRBJ2-5|.|.|17|TRBV5-1
TGCGCCAGCAGCTTGGGTTTGCAGGTCGGTGGCCAAGAGACCCAGTACTTC
CASSLGLQVGGQETQYF
>TRBJ2-7|.|.|13|TRBV7-3
TGTGCCAGCAGCTTAAATGCTTTCAACGAGCAGTACTTC
CASSLNAFNEQYF
>TRBJ2-1|.|.|17|TRBV4-2
TGTGCCAGCAGCCAAGAGCTGGCCGGGACGCCCTACAATGAGCAGTTCTTC
CASSQELAGTPYNEQFF
>TRBJ2-1|.|TRBD1|13|TRBV28
TGTGCCAGCACCCAGGGGGCTGTAAGTGAGCAGTTCTTC
CASTQGAVSEQFF
>TRBJ2-5|.|.|15|TRBV2
TGTGCCAGCAGCCCACTGGGGAGCCCAGGGGAGACCCAGTACTTC
CASSPLGSPGETQYF
>TRBJ2-5|.|TRBD2|16|TRBV10-3
TGTGCCATCAGTGACCCGGGACTAGCGGGAGGGCTTGGCCAGTACTTC
CAISDPGLAGGLGQYF
>TRBJ2-2|.|TRBD2|16|TRBV28
TGTGCCAGCAGTTTATTGCGGGAGACTAACACCGGGGAGCTGTTTTTT
CASSLLRETNTGELFF
>TRBJ1-4|.|.|15|TRBV4-3
TGCGCCAGCAGCCAAGATCCGGGGGCGAGTGAAAAACTGTTTTTT
CASSQDPGASEKLFF
>TRBJ2-2|.|.|14|TRBV28
TGTGCCAGCACAAACAGGGTGAACACCGGGGAGCTGTTTTTT
CASTNRVNTGELFF
>TRBJ2-7|.|TRBD2|16|TRBV6-5
TGTGCCAGCAGTTACTCCAGGACTAGCGGAGCATACGAGCAGTACTTC
CASSYSRTSGAYEQYF
>TRBJ1-4|.|.|13|TRBV7-7
TGTGCCAGCAGCCTGGGGCCAGGGGACGCTTTGTTTTTT
CASSLGPGDALFF
>TRBJ2-7|.|TRBD2|15|TRBV5-1
TGCGCCAGCAGCTTGGGTTCTCTAGCGGGAGGGGAGCAGTACTTC
CASSLGSLAGGEQYF
>TRBJ2-7|.|.|14|TRBV19
TGTGCCAGTAGTATCGGGCAGGGATCCTACGAGCAGTACTTC
CASSIGQGSYEQYF
>TRBJ2-1|.|.|14|TRBV28
TGTGCCAGCACCCTGACTAGTTCCTACAATGAGCAGTTCTTC
CASTLTSSYNEQFF
>TRBJ2-2|.|TRBD2|17|TRBV11-3
TGTGCCAGCAGCTCCACGACTAGCGGGAACGGAAACGGGGAGCTGTTTTTT
CASSSTTSGNGNGELFF
>TRBJ2-1|.|.|17|TRBV11-3
TGTGCCAGCAGCCCTAGGAGGGCGGGACTCTTGGACGATGAGCAGTTCTTC
CASSPRRAGLLDDEQFF
>TRBJ2-7|once|TRBD2|14|TRBV7-2
TGTGCCAGCAGCTTGAGGGCGGGAGCTCTCGAGCAGTACTTC
CASSLRAGALEQYF
>TRBJ1-1|.|TRBD1|14|TRBV7-3
TGTGCCAGCAGCTTAAACGGGGACAGCCCTGAAGCTTTCTTT
CASSLNGDSPEAFF
>TRBJ2-5|.|.|14|TRBV7-2
TGTGCCAGCAGCCCGATGCGGAGCCAAGAGACCCAGTACTTC
CASSPMRSQETQYF
>TRBJ2-2|.|.|17|TRBV18
TGTGCCAGCTCAACTACTCTAGGGACGCTGCGAAGTGGGGAGCTGTTTTTT
CASSTTLGTLRSGELFF
>TRBJ2-7|.|TRBD2|15|TRBV5-1
TGCGCCAGCAGCGAGGGACTAGCGGGGATCTACGAGCAGTACTTC
CASSEGLAGIYEQYF
>TRBJ1-1|.|.|14|TRBV19
TGTGCCAGTAGTATAGTCGGGGGACGGACTGAAGCTTTCTTT
CASSIVGGRTEAFF
>TRBJ2-3|.|.|13|TRBV5-1
TGCGCCAGCAGATTGGGATTCCGTGATACGCAGTATTTT
CASRLGFRDTQYF
>TRBJ2-3|few|TRBD2|19|TRBV5-6
TGTGCCAGCAGCTCCCGTAGTAGCGGGGGGGTACTTAGCACAGATACGCAGTATTTT
CASSSRSSGGVLSTDTQYF